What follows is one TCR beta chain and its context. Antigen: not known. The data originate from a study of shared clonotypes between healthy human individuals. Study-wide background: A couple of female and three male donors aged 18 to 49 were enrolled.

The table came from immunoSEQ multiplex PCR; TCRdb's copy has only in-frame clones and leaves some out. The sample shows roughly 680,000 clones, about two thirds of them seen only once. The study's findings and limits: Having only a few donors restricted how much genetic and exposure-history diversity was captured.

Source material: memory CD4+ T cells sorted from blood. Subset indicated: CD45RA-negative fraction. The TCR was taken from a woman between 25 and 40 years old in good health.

The CDR3 spells CASSPLSAGVNTEAFF. CDR3 nucleotide sequence: TGTGCCAGCAGTCCCCTCAGCGCAGGGGTGAACACTGAAGCTTTCTTT. V gene TRBV27 combines with J gene TRBJ1-1, with D possibly being TRBD1 (6 bases). Trimming pared 5 bases from V and 0 bases from J, leaving 16 bases between. Germline loops: CDR1 MNHEY, CDR2 SMNVEV (reference sequence). CDR3 size: 16 residues.